A selection of T cell receptor beta chains follows, all from one sample in a study of CD8+ T cells in alopecia areata. Produced via immunoSEQ multiplex PCR; TCRdb's table is partial and in-frame only. The sample carries some 110,000 clones, under 40% recorded once. The sample consisted of CD4+ T cells sorted from blood. All receptors derive from a human donor with alopecia areata. Each CDR3 is given with its conserved first and last residue. A D gene is named only where the DNA matches it firmly. Some rows have no size entry. The others give once, few or many, or a class for an expanded clone.

NA	TRBV30	TRBJ1-1	TRBD1	CAWSPDRRNTEAFF	TGTGCCTGGAGTCCGGACAGGAGGAACACTGAAGCTTTCTTT
NA	TRBV7-7	TRBJ2-2	NA	CASSPANTGELFF	TGTGCTAGCAGCCCTGCGAACACCGGGGAGCTGTTTTTT
NA	TRBV29-1	TRBJ2-5	NA	CSFQGRGAQETQYF	TGCAGCTTCCAGGGGAGGGGGGCGCAAGAGACCCAGTACTTC
few	TRBV5-1	TRBJ1-5	TRBD1	CASSTGQGSQPQHF	TGCGCCAGCAGCACCGGACAGGGGTCTCAGCCCCAGCATTTT
NA	TRBV7-2	TRBJ1-5	NA	CASSLGSGSNQPQHF	TGTGCCAGCAGCTTAGGGTCGGGCAGTAATCAGCCCCAGCATTTT
few	TRBV20-1	TRBJ1-2	NA	CSVAGNYGYTF	TGCAGTGTCGCAGGAAACTATGGCTACACCTTC
few	TRBV6-6	TRBJ1-5	NA	CASSYGQVMGQPQHF	TGTGCCAGCAGTTACGGGCAGGTGATGGGTCAGCCCCAGCATTTT
few	TRBV4-1	TRBJ2-6	NA	CASSQGPGTGANVLTF	TGCGCCAGCAGCCAAGGCCCAGGTACTGGGGCCAACGTCCTGACTTTC
few	TRBV29-1	TRBJ2-1	NA	CSADSYNEQFF	TGCAGCGCGGACAGCTACAATGAGCAGTTCTTC
few	TRBV29-1	TRBJ2-5	NA	CSVDRSRQTQYF	TGCAGCGTTGACAGGTCTAGACAGACCCAGTACTTC
NA	TRBV29-1	TRBJ1-1	NA	CSVEEARDAFF	TGCAGCGTTGAAGAGGCGAGGGATGCTTTCTTT
NA	TRBV7-6	TRBJ1-1	TRBD1	CASSRVPGQGSEAFF	TGTGCCAGCAGCCGCGTCCCGGGACAGGGGTCTGAAGCTTTCTTT
NA	TRBV7-2	TRBJ2-1	TRBD1	CASSLAVDRGLFAYNEQFF	TGTGCCAGCAGCTTAGCGGTGGACAGGGGGCTTTTTGCCTACAATGAGCAGTTCTTC
NA	TRBV29-1	TRBJ2-1	NA	CSPKPSRQLEQFF	TGCAGCCCCAAGCCCTCCCGGCAATTGGAGCAGTTCTTC
few	TRBV29-1	TRBJ2-1	TRBD2	CSVDYRASGRGEQFF	TGCAGCGTGGACTACAGGGCTAGCGGGAGAGGTGAGCAGTTCTTC
NA	TRBV29-1	TRBJ2-7	NA	CSGGTGAGNEQYF	TGCAGCGGAGGTACCGGGGCAGGGAACGAGCAGTACTTC
few	TRBV28	TRBJ2-1	NA	CASSRRLANEQFF	TGTGCCAGCAGTCGTCGGCTGGCCAATGAGCAGTTCTTC